The 2 T cell receptor beta chains below all came from one sample that was sequenced in a study of brain T cells in children with intractable seizures. Here immunoSEQ multiplex PCR was the method, and the copy in TCRdb shows in-frame clones only, minus some. The table has some 76,000 clones, about 93% seen once. The sequencing used peripheral blood, collected at surgery. The receptors originated from a boy under two years old with tuberous sclerosis and intractable seizures.

The genes are TRBV21-1 and TRBJ1-5. TRBV21-1 corresponds to a pseudogene. The CDR3 is made up of 16 amino acids. The CDR3 sequence is CASSKVGKRSNQPQHF. CDR3 DNA sequence: TGTGCCAGCAGCAAAGTGGGCAAGCGGAGCAATCAGCCCCAGCATTTT.

This sequence joins TRBV7-3 and TRBJ2-1; 7 nucleotides align to TRBD1. The CDR3 consists of 20 residues. The V gene's germline CDR1 is SGHTA and CDR2 FQGTGA. V shed 2 bases, J shed 8 bases, and the junction held 24 bases outside the gene matches. The CDR3 DNA follows: TGTGCCAGCAGCTTAGGAAAAACACCAAAACAGGGGCGTAGGTCCGATGAGCAGTTCTTC. This translates into CASSLGKTPKQGRRSDEQFF.